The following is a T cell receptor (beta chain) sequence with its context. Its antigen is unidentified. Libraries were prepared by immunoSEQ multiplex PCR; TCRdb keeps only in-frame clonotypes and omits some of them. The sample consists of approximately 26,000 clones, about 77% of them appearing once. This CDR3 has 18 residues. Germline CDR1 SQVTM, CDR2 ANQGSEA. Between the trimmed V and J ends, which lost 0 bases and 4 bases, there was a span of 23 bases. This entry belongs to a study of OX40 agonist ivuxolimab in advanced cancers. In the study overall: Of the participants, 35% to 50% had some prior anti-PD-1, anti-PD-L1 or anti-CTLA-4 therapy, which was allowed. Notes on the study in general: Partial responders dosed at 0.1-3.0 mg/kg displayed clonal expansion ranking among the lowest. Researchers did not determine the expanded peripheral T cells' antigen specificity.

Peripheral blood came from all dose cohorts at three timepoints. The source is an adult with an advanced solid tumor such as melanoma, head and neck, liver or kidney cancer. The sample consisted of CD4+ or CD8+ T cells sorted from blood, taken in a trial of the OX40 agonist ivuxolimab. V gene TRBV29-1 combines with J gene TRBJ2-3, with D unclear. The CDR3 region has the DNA TGCAGCGTTGAAGACCCGGCACTCTGGAGAGCCACGGCAGATACGCAGTATTTT. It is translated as CSVEDPALWRATADTQYF.